This T cell receptor beta chain emerged from a study of read filtering for tumor transcriptome and immune sequencing. Study-level background: R-ISS stage counts were under ten for I, around 17 for II, 7 for III. RNA-seq yielded only about 75 to 1,400 TCR reads, IR-seq about 4.05 to 11 million. Whole-study results and caveats: RNA-seq captured clonotypes less deeply and reliably than IR-seq. The sorted CD138-negative fraction was a mixed bone marrow immune population, not purified T cells.

Germline CDR1 and CDR2: MNHEY and SVGAGI. The V gene lost 2 bases and the J gene lost 2 bases, with 9 bases spanning the gap. The CDR3 length is 14 residues. The library was built from around 380 ng RNA with molecular barcoded adaptors for alpha/delta and beta/gamma chains. TCRdb recomputed calls from the reads with MiXCR, one row per CDR3 protein. The table records around 130,000 distinct CDR3 sequences, around 14% of them present only once. This clonotype was counted ten times or more. The antigen is undetermined. V and J are TRBV6-5 and TRBJ1-1; D call uncertain. The source material was a population of CD138-negative cells sorted from bone marrow. This receptor was obtained from a donor aged 40 or older with multiple myeloma. Here the CDR3 reads CASSYPGSNTEAFF. CDR3 nucleotide sequence: TGTGCCAGCAGTTACCCAGGCTCCAACACTGAAGCTTTCTTT.